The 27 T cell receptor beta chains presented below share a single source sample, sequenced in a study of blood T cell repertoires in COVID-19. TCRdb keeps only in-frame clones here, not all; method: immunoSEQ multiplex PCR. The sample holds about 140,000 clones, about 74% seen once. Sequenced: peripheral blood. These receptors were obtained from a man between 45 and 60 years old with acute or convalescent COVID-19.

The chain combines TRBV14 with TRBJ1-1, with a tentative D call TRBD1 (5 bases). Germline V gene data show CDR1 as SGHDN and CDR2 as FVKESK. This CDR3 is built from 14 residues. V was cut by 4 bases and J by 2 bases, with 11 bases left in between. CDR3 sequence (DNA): TGTGCCAGCAGCCCCCTCCAGGGTAACACTGAAGCTTTCTTT. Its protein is CASSPLQGNTEAFF.

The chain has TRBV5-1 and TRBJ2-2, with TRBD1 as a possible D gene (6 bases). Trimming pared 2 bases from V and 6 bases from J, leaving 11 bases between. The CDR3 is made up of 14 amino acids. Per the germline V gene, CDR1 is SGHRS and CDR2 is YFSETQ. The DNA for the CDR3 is TGCGCCAGCAGCTTTCAGGGGATCCCCGGGGAGCTGTTTTTT. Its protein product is CASSFQGIPGELFF.

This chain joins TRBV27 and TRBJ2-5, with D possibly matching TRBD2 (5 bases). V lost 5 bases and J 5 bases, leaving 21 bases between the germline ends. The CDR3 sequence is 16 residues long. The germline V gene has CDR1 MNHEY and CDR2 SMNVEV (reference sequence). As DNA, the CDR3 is TGTGCCAGCAGTCCGCTTCCGGGCCCGACGGGGGAGACCCAGTACTTC. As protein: CASSPLPGPTGETQYF.

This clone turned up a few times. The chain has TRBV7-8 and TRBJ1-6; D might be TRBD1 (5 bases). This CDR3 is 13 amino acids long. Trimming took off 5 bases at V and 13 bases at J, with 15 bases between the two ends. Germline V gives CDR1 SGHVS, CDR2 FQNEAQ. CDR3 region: CASSPDRVRPLHF. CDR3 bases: TGTGCCAGCAGCCCAGACAGAGTCCGGCCCCTCCACTTT.

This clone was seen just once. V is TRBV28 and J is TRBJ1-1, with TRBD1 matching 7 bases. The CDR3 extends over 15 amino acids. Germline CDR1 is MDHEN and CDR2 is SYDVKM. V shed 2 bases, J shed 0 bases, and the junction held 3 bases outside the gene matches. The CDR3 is CASSLPQGMNTEAFF. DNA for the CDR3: TGTGCCAGCAGTTTACCACAGGGGATGAACACTGAAGCTTTCTTT.

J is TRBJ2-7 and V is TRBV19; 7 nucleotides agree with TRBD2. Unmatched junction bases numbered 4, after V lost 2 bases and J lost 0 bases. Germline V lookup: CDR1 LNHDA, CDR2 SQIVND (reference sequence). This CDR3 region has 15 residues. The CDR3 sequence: CASSITAGSSYEQYF. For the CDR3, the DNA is TGTGCCAGTAGTATAACAGCGGGGAGCTCCTACGAGCAGTACTTC.

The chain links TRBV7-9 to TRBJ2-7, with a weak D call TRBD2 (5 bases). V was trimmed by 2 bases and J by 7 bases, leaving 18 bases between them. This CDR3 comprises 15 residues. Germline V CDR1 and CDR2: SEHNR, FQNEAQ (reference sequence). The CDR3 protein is CASSLSASREREQYF. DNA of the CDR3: TGTGCCAGCAGCTTATCGGCCTCGAGGGAGCGGGAGCAGTACTTC.

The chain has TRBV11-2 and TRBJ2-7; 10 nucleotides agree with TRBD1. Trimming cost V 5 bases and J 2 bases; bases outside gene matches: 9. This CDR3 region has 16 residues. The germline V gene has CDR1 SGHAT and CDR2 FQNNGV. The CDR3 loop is CASSHLKGQGAYEQYV. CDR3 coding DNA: TGTGCCAGCAGCCATTTAAAAGGACAGGGGGCCTACGAGCAGTACGTC.

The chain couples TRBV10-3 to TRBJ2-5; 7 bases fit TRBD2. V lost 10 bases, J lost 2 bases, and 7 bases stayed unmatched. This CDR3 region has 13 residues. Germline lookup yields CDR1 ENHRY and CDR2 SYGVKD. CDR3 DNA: TGTGCCACCTCCGGGACTACACAAGAGACCCAGTACTTC. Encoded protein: CATSGTTQETQYF.

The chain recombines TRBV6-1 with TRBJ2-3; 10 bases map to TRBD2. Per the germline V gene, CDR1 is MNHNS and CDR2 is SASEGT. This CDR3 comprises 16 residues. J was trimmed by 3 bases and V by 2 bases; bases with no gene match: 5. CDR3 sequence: CASSERPAGGTDTQYF. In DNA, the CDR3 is TGTGCCAGCAGTGAACGGCCAGCGGGGGGGACAGATACGCAGTATTTT.

The CDR3 DNA sequence: TGTGCCAGCAGCCCAGGGGGAACAACTAATGAAAAACTGTTTTTT. Amino acids: CASSPGGTTNEKLFF. V usage is TRBV11-2 and J usage is TRBJ1-4; 7 positions match TRBD1. With 5 bases clipped from V and 0 bases from J, the junction kept 3 bases outside the gene matches. This CDR3 is 15 amino acids long. Germline V gene data show CDR1 as SGHAT and CDR2 as FQNNGV.

The chain's CDR3 is CASSYSGATEAFF. In DNA form, the CDR3 reads TGTGCCAGCAGTTACTCGGGAGCGACTGAAGCTTTCTTT. The chain is built from TRBV6-5 and TRBJ1-1, with D unresolved. Looked up from germline, CDR1 is MNHEY and CDR2 is SVGAGI. Trimming stripped 0 bases from V and 5 bases from J, with 7 bases between. This CDR3 is 13 amino acids long.

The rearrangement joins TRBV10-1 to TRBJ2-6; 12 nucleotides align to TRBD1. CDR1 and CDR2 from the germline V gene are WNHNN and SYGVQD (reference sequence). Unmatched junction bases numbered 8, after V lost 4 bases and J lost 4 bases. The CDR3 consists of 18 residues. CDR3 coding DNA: TGCGCCAGCAGTGGAACGGGACAGGGGGCTTTGGGGGCCAACGTCCTGACTTTC. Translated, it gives CASSGTGQGALGANVLTF.

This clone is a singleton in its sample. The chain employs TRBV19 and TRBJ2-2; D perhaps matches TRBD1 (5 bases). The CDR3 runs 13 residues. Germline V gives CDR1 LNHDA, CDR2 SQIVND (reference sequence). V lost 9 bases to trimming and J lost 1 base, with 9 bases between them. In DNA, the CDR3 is TGTGCCAGCCACACAGGGAACACCGGGGAGCTGTTTTTT. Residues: CASHTGNTGELFF.

CDR3 sequence reads: CASSPSGGAADTQYF. The CDR3 coding sequence is TGTGCCAGCAGCCCAAGCGGGGGGGCCGCAGATACGCAGTATTTT. The V gene is TRBV5-5, the J gene TRBJ2-3; 10 bases are shared with TRBD2. The V and J ends lost 4 bases and 4 bases, in that order; junction bases with no gene match: 6. CDR1 and CDR2 from the germline V gene are SGHKS and YYEKEE (reference sequence). The CDR3 has 15 residues.

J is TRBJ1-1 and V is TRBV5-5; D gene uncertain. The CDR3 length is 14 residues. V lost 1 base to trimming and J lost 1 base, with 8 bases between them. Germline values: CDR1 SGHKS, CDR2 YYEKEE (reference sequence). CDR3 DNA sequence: TGTGCCAGCAGCTTGAGTTGGCCGAACACTGAAGCTTTCTTT. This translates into CASSLSWPNTEAFF.

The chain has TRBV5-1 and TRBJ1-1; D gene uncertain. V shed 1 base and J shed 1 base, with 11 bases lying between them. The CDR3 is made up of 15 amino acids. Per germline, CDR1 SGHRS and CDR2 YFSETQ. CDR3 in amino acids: CASSLSPAGNTEAFF. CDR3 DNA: TGCGCCAGCAGCTTGTCCCCCGCGGGGAACACTGAAGCTTTCTTT. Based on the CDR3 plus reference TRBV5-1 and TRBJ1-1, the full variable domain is KAGVTQTPRYLIKTRGQQVTLSCSPISGHRSVSWYQQTPGQGLQFLFEYFSETQRNKGNFPGRFSGRQFSNSRSEMNVSTLELGDSALYLCASSLSPAGNTEAFFGQGTRLTVV.

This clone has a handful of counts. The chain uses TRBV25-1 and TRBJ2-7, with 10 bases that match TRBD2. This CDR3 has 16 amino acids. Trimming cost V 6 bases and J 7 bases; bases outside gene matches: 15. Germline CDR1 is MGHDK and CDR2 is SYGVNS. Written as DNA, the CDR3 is TGTGCCAGCAGCGGGCCCGGGACTAGCGCGAGGGATGAGCAGTACTTC. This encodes CASSGPGTSARDEQYF.

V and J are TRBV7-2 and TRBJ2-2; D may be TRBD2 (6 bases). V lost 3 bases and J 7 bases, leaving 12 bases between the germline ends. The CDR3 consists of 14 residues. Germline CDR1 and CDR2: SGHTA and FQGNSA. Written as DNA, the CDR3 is TGTGCCAGCAGCTTGGGGGGAATCAACGGGGAGCTGTTTTTT. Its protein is CASSLGGINGELFF. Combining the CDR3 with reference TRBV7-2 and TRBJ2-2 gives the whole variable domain GAGVSQSPSNKVTEKGKDVELRCDPISGHTALYWYRQSLGQGLEFLIYFQGNSAPDKSGLPSDRFSAERTGGSVSTLTIQRTQQEDSAVYLCASSLGGINGELFFGEGSRLTVL.

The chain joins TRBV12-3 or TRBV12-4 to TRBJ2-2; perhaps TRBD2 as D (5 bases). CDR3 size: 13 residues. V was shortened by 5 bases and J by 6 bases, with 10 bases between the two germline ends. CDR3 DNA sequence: TGTGCCAGCAGTGCGGAGGTTTCCGGGGAGCTGTTTTTT. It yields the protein CASSAEVSGELFF.

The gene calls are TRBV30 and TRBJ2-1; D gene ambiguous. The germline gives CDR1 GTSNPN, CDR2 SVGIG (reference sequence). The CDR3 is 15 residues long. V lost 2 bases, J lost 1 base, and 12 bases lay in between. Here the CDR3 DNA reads TGTGCCTGGAGTCCCCCCAGTCCATCCTACAATGAGCAGTTCTTC. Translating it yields CAWSPPSPSYNEQFF.

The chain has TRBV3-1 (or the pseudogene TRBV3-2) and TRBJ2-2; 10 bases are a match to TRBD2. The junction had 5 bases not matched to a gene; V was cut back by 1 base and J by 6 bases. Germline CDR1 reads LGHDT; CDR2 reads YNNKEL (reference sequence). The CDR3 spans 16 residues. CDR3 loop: CASSQAWSGGAGELFF. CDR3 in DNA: TGTGCCAGCAGCCAAGCGTGGAGCGGGGGGGCCGGGGAGCTGTTTTTT.

The CDR3: CASSLGQGAYEQYF. The CDR3 nucleotides are TGTGCCAGCAGCTTGGGACAGGGGGCCTACGAGCAGTACTTC. The genes are TRBV11-2 and TRBJ2-7; 11 bases are a match to TRBD1. After removal of 3 bases from V and 2 bases from J, the junction contained 0 bases not matched to a gene. The CDR3 is 14 residues long. The V gene's germline CDR1 is SGHAT and CDR2 FQNNGV.

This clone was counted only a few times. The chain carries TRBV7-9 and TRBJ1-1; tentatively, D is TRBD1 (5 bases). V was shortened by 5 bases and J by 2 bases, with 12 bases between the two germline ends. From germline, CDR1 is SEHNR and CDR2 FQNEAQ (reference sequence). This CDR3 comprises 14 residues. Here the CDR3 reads CASSLSGGNTEAFF. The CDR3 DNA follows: TGTGCCAGCAGCCTCTCCGGGGGTAACACTGAAGCTTTCTTT.

The CDR3: CATSNDIFNTGELFF. In DNA, the CDR3 is TGTGCCACCAGCAATGACATCTTTAACACCGGGGAGCTGTTTTTT. This chain uses TRBV15 with TRBJ2-2; D is undetermined. Per germline, CDR1 LNHNV and CDR2 YYDKDF (reference sequence). CDR3 size: 15 residues. The V and J ends lost 4 bases and 2 bases respectively, with 11 bases between them.

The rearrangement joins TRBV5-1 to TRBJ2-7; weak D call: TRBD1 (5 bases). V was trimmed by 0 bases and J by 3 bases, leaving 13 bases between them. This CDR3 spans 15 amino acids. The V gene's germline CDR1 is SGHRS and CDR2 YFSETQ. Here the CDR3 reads CASSLEGRADYEQYF. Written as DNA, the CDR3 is TGCGCCAGCAGCTTGGAGGGCAGGGCTGACTACGAGCAGTACTTC.

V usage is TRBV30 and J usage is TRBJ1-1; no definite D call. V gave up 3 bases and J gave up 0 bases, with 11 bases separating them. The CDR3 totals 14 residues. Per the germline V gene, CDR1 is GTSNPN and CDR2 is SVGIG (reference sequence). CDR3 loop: CAWRISILNTEAFF. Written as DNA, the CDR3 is TGTGCCTGGAGGATCTCTATTCTGAACACTGAAGCTTTCTTT.